Each of the 21 T cell receptor beta chains below was sequenced from the same sample in a study of shared clonotypes between healthy human individuals. Libraries were prepared by immunoSEQ multiplex PCR; TCRdb keeps only in-frame clonotypes and omits some of them. In the table there are over 2 million clones, 85% to 95% of which are singletons. Sequencing was done on a sample of naive CD4+ T cells from PBMCs. Subset of the sample: CD45RA+ positively selected. The source is a man aged 18-30 years in good health. Some clones in this sample may be carry-over from other donors' samples.

The chain recombines TRBV7-2 with TRBJ2-3, with no clear D. The CDR3 has 13 amino acids. Germline V lookup: CDR1 SGHTA, CDR2 FQGNSA. V was cut by 1 base and J by 6 bases, with 8 bases left in between. The CDR3: CASSLDLRDTQYF. The DNA of the CDR3 is TGTGCCAGCAGCTTAGACCTAAGGGATACGCAGTATTTT.

The V call is TRBV7-9, the J call TRBJ2-3, with 9 nucleotides matching TRBD2. Losses at the gene ends were 4 bases for V and 4 bases for J; bases not matched to a gene: 12. The CDR3 is 17 residues long. Looked up from germline, CDR1 is SEHNR and CDR2 is FQNEAQ (reference sequence). CDR3 loop: CASSSRVLAGYADTQYF. The CDR3 bases are TGTGCCAGCAGCTCCCGTGTCCTAGCGGGATACGCAGATACGCAGTATTTT.

As DNA, the CDR3 is TGTGCCAGCAGCTTAGAACGAGACAGACCAACTAATGAAAAACTGTTTTTT. Amino acid sequence: CASSLERDRPTNEKLFF. The chain uses TRBV7-9 and TRBJ1-4, with TRBD1 as a possible D gene (5 bases). V shed 1 base and J shed 0 bases, with 12 bases lying between them. Per germline, CDR1 SEHNR and CDR2 FQNEAQ (reference sequence). The CDR3 runs 17 residues.

The CDR3 sequence: CASSFSTGRASKTQYF. Written as DNA, the CDR3 is TGTGCCAGCAGTTTTTCGACCGGGAGGGCATCGAAGACCCAGTACTTC. This chain links TRBV28 with TRBJ2-5; 8 nucleotides align to TRBD2. Germline CDR1 MDHEN, CDR2 SYDVKM. Trimming at V came to 3 bases and at J to 6 bases, leaving 12 bases not matched to a gene. The CDR3 extends over 16 amino acids.

The chain joins TRBV19 to TRBJ2-7, with 10 bases lining up with TRBD2. The germline CDR1 and CDR2 sequences are LNHDA and SQIVND (reference sequence). The ends lost 5 bases at V and 5 bases at J; junction bases unmatched: 6. This CDR3 has 14 residues. As DNA, the CDR3 is TGTGCCAGTAGTGATCATACTAGCGGGGACGAGCAGTACTTC. This gives the protein CASSDHTSGDEQYF.

The CDR3 DNA follows: TGTGCCAGCAGTTTTCTTCTTCTGGGCGATGAGCAGTTCTTC. Its translation: CASSFLLLGDEQFF. J is TRBJ2-1 and V is TRBV2; D is ambiguous. Trimming stripped 5 bases from V and 8 bases from J, with 16 bases between. Germline loops: CDR1 SNHLY, CDR2 FYNNEI. The CDR3 is made up of 14 amino acids.

This clone was observed a handful of times. The chain is built from TRBV7-3 and TRBJ1-1; unclear D gene. Trimming stripped 2 bases from V and 1 base from J, with 8 bases between. This CDR3 spans 14 amino acids. CDR1 and CDR2 from the germline V gene are SGHTA and FQGTGA. CDR3: CASSLSSQNTEAFF. CDR3 in DNA: TGTGCCAGCAGCTTATCCTCACAGAACACTGAAGCTTTCTTT.

V is TRBV7-9 and J is TRBJ1-4; maybe TRBD1 (6 bases). Germline V gene data show CDR1 as SEHNR and CDR2 as FQNEAQ (reference sequence). This CDR3 region has 14 residues. V gave up 11 bases and J gave up 0 bases, with 13 bases separating them. The CDR3 coding sequence is TGTGCCGGGTCCCGGGACACAACTAATGAAAAACTGTTTTTT. Translated, it gives CAGSRDTTNEKLFF.

Here the CDR3 reads CASSTDRGVSQPQHF. CDR3 bases: TGTGCCAGCAGTACCGACAGGGGGGTCTCTCAGCCCCAGCATTTT. The genes are TRBV28 and TRBJ1-5; 9 bases line up with TRBD1. This CDR3 is built from 15 residues. V was clipped by 5 bases and J by 6 bases; unmatched bases: 8. The germline gives CDR1 MDHEN, CDR2 SYDVKM. Using reference TRBV28 and TRBJ1-5 for the parts outside the CDR3, the full variable domain is DVKVTQSSRYLVKRTGEKVFLECVQDMDHENMFWYRQDPGLGLRLIYFSYDVKMKEKGDIPEGYSVSREKKERFSLILESASTNQTSMYLCASSTDRGVSQPQHFGDGTRLSIL.

The chain couples TRBV28 to TRBJ2-3, with 14 bases fitting TRBD2. The CDR3 is made up of 17 amino acids. The germline gives CDR1 MDHEN, CDR2 SYDVKM. V trimming: 5 bases; J trimming: 3 bases; junction bases outside the gene matches: 7. The CDR3 region has the DNA TGTGCCAGCAGTGGGGGGGGACTAGCGGGAGTAACAGATACGCAGTATTTT. Residues: CASSGGGLAGVTDTQYF.

This chain joins TRBV7-6 and TRBJ2-3, with D perhaps assigned TRBD1 or TRBD2 (5 bases each). The CDR3 totals 14 residues. Trimming took off 5 bases at V and 2 bases at J, with 11 bases between the two ends. Germline V gives CDR1 SGHVS, CDR2 FNYEAQ. The CDR3 DNA reads TGTGCCAGCAGCCCCGGGACCCTCACAGATACGCAGTATTTT. Its protein is CASSPGTLTDTQYF.

The chain recombines TRBV10-3 with TRBJ2-5; 7 nucleotides line up with TRBD2. CDR1 is ENHRY and CDR2 is SYGVKD in the germline V gene. CDR3 size: 15 residues. Trimming removed 5 bases from V and 5 bases from J; junction bases left unmatched: 11. The CDR3 nucleotides are TGTGCCATCAGTCAAAGCGCGGGAGTAGGTGAGACCCAGTACTTC. Protein product: CAISQSAGVGETQYF.

The rearrangement links TRBV9 to TRBJ2-5; D may correspond to TRBD1 or TRBD2 (5 bases each). Germline-derived CDR1 and CDR2 are SGDLS and YYNGEE. This CDR3 has 14 residues. V gave up 4 bases and J gave up 5 bases, with 15 bases separating them. The CDR3 is CASSTDSWGETQYF. The CDR3 nucleotides read TGTGCCAGCAGCACAGACAGTTGGGGGGAGACCCAGTACTTC.

This CDR3 is CASSQTGGNTGELFF. CDR3 coding DNA: TGTGCCAGCAGCCAAACAGGGGGCAACACCGGGGAGCTGTTTTTT. V gene TRBV7-8 combines with J gene TRBJ2-2; 9 bases are shared with TRBD1. The V and J ends lost 5 bases and 2 bases, in that order; junction bases with no gene match: 3. Per the germline V gene, CDR1 is SGHVS and CDR2 is FQNEAQ. This CDR3 is 15 amino acids long. Together with reference TRBV7-8 and TRBJ2-2, the CDR3 gives the full variable domain: GAGVSQSPRYKVAKRGQDVALRCDPISGHVSLFWYQQALGQGPEFLTYFQNEAQLDKSGLPSDRFFAERPEGSVSTLKIQRTQQEDSAVYLCASSQTGGNTGELFFGEGSRLTVL.

This chain joins TRBV5-4 and TRBJ2-3, with 14 nucleotides matching TRBD2. V dropped 7 bases and J dropped 5; count of bases not matched to a gene: 0. Germline CDR1 SGHNT, CDR2 YYREEE (reference sequence). The CDR3 contains 13 residues. The CDR3: CASGLAGGDTQYF. In DNA form, the CDR3 reads TGTGCCAGCGGACTAGCGGGAGGAGATACGCAGTATTTT.

The chain combines TRBV6-5 with TRBJ2-5, with 9 bases identical to TRBD2. This CDR3 region has 15 residues. Trimming at V came to 6 bases and at J to 0 bases, leaving 5 bases not matched to a gene. Germline CDR1 MNHEY, CDR2 SVGAGI. CDR3 coding DNA: TGTGCCAGCAGCCGAGGGACTAGCTACCAAGAGACCCAGTACTTC. Translating gives CASSRGTSYQETQYF.

The gene calls are TRBV30 and TRBJ1-1; no reliable D call. The CDR3 loop spans 10 amino acids. Germline V CDR1 and CDR2: GTSNPN, SVGIG (reference sequence). The V and J ends lost 8 bases and 4 bases respectively, with 8 bases between them. The CDR3 loop is CALESTEAFF. The CDR3, as DNA: TGTGCCCTGGAAAGCACTGAAGCTTTCTTT.

V is TRBV27 and J is TRBJ2-2, with D possibly TRBD1 on 6 matching bases. From germline, CDR1 is MNHEY and CDR2 SMNVEV (reference sequence). Trimming removed 6 bases at V and 7 bases at J, with 18 bases between. The CDR3 is made up of 15 amino acids. CDR3 in amino acids: CASRGTGFESGELFF. CDR3 nucleotide sequence: TGTGCCAGCAGAGGAACAGGGTTTGAAAGCGGGGAGCTGTTTTTT.

This CDR3 reads CASSLRQGEFDFNSYNEQFF. In DNA form, the CDR3 reads TGTGCCAGCAGCCTCCGACAGGGGGAGTTCGACTTTAACTCCTACAATGAGCAGTTCTTC. The chain recombines TRBV14 with TRBJ2-1; 9 bases fit TRBD1. CDR1 is SGHDN and CDR2 is FVKESK in the germline V gene. V shed 4 bases, J shed 0 bases, and the junction held 16 bases outside the gene matches. The CDR3 spans 20 residues.

This chain links TRBV9 with TRBJ2-7, with 7 bases matching TRBD2. This CDR3 is 15 amino acids long. Trimming removed 4 bases from V and 3 bases from J; junction bases left unmatched: 10. Germline CDR1 reads SGDLS; CDR2 reads YYNGEE. CDR3 region: CASSPYGRTDYEQYF. The CDR3 nucleotides read TGTGCCAGCAGCCCCTACGGGAGGACGGACTACGAGCAGTACTTC.

V is TRBV19 and J is TRBJ1-5; 9 bases are shared with TRBD1. There are 19 residues in the CDR3. CDR1 is LNHDA, CDR2 SQIVND, per germline (reference sequence). J lost 0 bases, V lost 2 bases, and 11 bases had no gene match. CDR3: CASSISTGGEWGSNQPQHF. CDR3 coding DNA: TGTGCCAGTAGTATATCGACAGGGGGTGAATGGGGTAGCAATCAGCCCCAGCATTTT.